These 21 T cell receptor beta chains were all obtained from the same sample, sequenced in a study of monozygotic twins with inflammatory bowel disease. One entry per CDR3 protein, without DNA, is what TCRdb gives after re-calling the 5' RACE reads. The ten top clones account for 2% to 2.5%, within a sample of more than 120,000 distinct CDR3 sequences. Sequencing was done on a sample of blood. These receptors were collected from a human donor with ulcerative colitis or Crohn's disease, or a healthy co-twin of an affected twin (not recorded which).

The CDR3 here is CASSPPSRTWEQYF. The chain joins TRBV18 to TRBJ2-7. Germline assignment: CDR1 KGHSH and CDR2 LQKENI. CDR3 length: 14 residues. The complete variable domain, with remaining parts taken from reference TRBV18 and TRBJ2-7, reads NAGVMQNPRHLVRRRGQEARLRCSPMKGHSHVYWYRQLPEEGLKFMVYLQKENIIDESGMPKERFSAEFPKEGPSILRIQQVVRGDSAAYFCASSPPSRTWEQYFGPGTRLTVT.

J is TRBJ2-7 and V is TRBV12-3 or TRBV12-4; lacking DNA, the TRBD1 call made by TCRdb goes unchecked. This CDR3 region has 14 residues. The CDR3 loop reads CASSFTGQGDEQYF.

The genes are TRBV7-2 and TRBJ2-7. The CDR3 runs to 12 residues. The germline V gene has CDR1 SGHTA and CDR2 FQGNSA. CDR3 region: CASSSYYYEQYF. The full variable domain, in which reference TRBV7-2 and TRBJ2-7 provide the parts outside the CDR3, is GAGVSQSPSNKVTEKGKDVELRCDPISGHTALYWYRQSLGQGLEFLIYFQGNSAPDKSGLPSDRFSAERTGGSVSTLTIQRTQQEDSAVYLCASSSYYYEQYFGPGTRLTVT.

The V call is TRBV18, the J call TRBJ2-1; TCRdb designates TRBD1, a call that cannot be tested without DNA. Per germline, CDR1 KGHSH and CDR2 LQKENI. This CDR3 contains 14 residues. The CDR3 sequence: CASQAGQGYGEQFF. The full variable domain, completed using reference TRBV18 and TRBJ2-1, is NAGVMQNPRHLVRRRGQEARLRCSPMKGHSHVYWYRQLPEEGLKFMVYLQKENIIDESGMPKERFSAEFPKEGPSILRIQQVVRGDSAAYFCASQAGQGYGEQFFGPGTRLTVL.

V usage is TRBV7-2 and J usage is TRBJ2-7; TCRdb indicates TRBD1, and absent DNA this call remains unverified. The CDR3 covers 16 residues. The V gene's germline CDR1 is SGHTA and CDR2 FQGNSA. The CDR3 is CASSLRAAPINYEQYF.

The J gene is TRBJ2-2, the V gene TRBV29-1; TCRdb names TRBD1, which stays unverified in the absence of DNA. This CDR3 is 14 amino acids long. From germline, CDR1 is SQVTM and CDR2 ANQGSEA. CDR3 sequence: CSGWDRGRPGELFF.

The V gene is TRBV4-3, the J gene TRBJ2-2; TCRdb names TRBD1, which stays unverified in the absence of DNA. CDR1 and CDR2 from the germline V gene are LGHNA and YSLEER. The CDR3 is made up of 16 amino acids. The CDR3 loop is CASSPGGAANTGELFF.

The genes are TRBV6-1 and TRBJ1-2; absent DNA, TCRdb's TRBD1 call cannot be checked. The CDR3 extends over 15 amino acids. From germline, CDR1 is MNHNS and CDR2 SASEGT. CDR3 sequence reads: CASSEGVVTRYGYTF.

The rearrangement joins TRBV7-6 to TRBJ2-5. CDR3 length: 13 amino acids. From germline, CDR1 is SGHVS and CDR2 FNYEAQ. The CDR3 reads CASSLTRSETQYF.

The chain combines TRBV19 with TRBJ1-2; TCRdb reports TRBD1, a call that lacks DNA to check it against. In germline, CDR1 is LNHDA, CDR2 SQIVND (reference sequence). The CDR3 is made up of 14 amino acids. CDR3 amino acids: CASSATGGRDGYTF.

The chain carries TRBV7-2 and TRBJ1-5. This CDR3 has 14 amino acids. CDR1 is SGHTA and CDR2 is FQGNSA in the germline V gene. The CDR3 loop reads CASSLALNNQPQHF.

The rearrangement joins TRBV12-3 or TRBV12-4 to TRBJ2-1; without DNA, the TCRdb call of TRBD1 cannot be checked. The CDR3 extends over 15 amino acids. CDR3 residues: CASDLWGRGASEQFF.

The V and J genes are TRBV10-3 and TRBJ2-7; TCRdb's assignment of TRBD1 cannot be checked, as there is no DNA. CDR3 length equals 14 residues. Germline V gene lookup returns CDR1 ENHRY and CDR2 SYGVKD. The CDR3 loop is CAIRIGQGGIEQYF.

J is TRBJ1-1 and V is TRBV7-9; lacking DNA, the TRBD1 call made by TCRdb goes unchecked. Germline lookup yields CDR1 SEHNR and CDR2 FQNEAQ (reference sequence). The CDR3 is 16 residues long. CDR3 amino acids: CASSFTFVGGATEAFF.

This chain joins TRBV4-1 and TRBJ2-1. Germline CDR1 is MGHRA and CDR2 is YSYEKL. CDR3 length equals 15 residues. The CDR3 protein is CATSQAIGRYNEQFF.

The chain carries TRBV20-1 and TRBJ2-2; with no DNA, the TCRdb D assignment of TRBD1 cannot be verified. This CDR3 has 13 residues. Germline CDR1 and CDR2: DFQATT and SNEGSKA (reference sequence). CDR3 loop: CSAAGPYSGELFF.

The chain joins TRBV13 to TRBJ1-6; TCRdb's D gene call, TRBD1, goes unchecked for lack of DNA. The CDR3 extends over 15 amino acids. Germline lookup yields CDR1 PRHDT and CDR2 FYEKMQ (reference sequence). The CDR3 spells CASSKRTGWASPLHF.

The CDR3 sequence: CASSSPQGAREKLFF. The chain couples TRBV7-9 to TRBJ1-4; the TCRdb D gene call, TRBD1, has no DNA to confirm it. Germline CDR1 reads SEHNR; CDR2 reads FQNEAQ (reference sequence). The CDR3 sequence is 15 residues long.

This chain joins TRBV7-2 and TRBJ2-7; the TCRdb call, TRBD1, lacks DNA for checking. From germline, CDR1 is SGHTA and CDR2 FQGNSA. The CDR3 has 13 residues. CDR3 in amino acids: CASGNGQTYEQYF.

The chain has TRBV7-6 and TRBJ2-1; without DNA, the TCRdb call of TRBD2 cannot be checked. Germline values: CDR1 SGHVS, CDR2 FNYEAQ. The CDR3 consists of 15 residues. The CDR3 protein is CASSFRASGVNEQFF. The variable domain in full, completed from reference TRBV7-6 and TRBJ2-1, reads GAGVSQSPRYKVTKRGQDVALRCDPISGHVSLYWYRQALGQGPEFLTYFNYEAQQDKSGLPNDRFSAERPEGSISTLTIQRTEQRDSAMYRCASSFRASGVNEQFFGPGTRLTVL.

The chain employs TRBV9 and TRBJ1-3; checking the TCRdb D call of TRBD1 is not possible without DNA. CDR3 length equals 19 residues. Germline values: CDR1 SGDLS, CDR2 YYNGEE. The CDR3 reads CASSVDGTEMEVSGNTIYF.